This passage covers 24 T cell receptor beta chains from one sample sequenced in a study of spatial heterogeneity in lung cancer. TCRdb used MiXCR to reprocess the 5' RACE reads, holding one entry per CDR3 protein. Of under 150,000 distinct CDR3 sequences listed, 9% to 15% are singletons. The time point was: blood at routine non-recurrence follow-up after resection. Unsorted tumor, nontumor lung tissue or cryopreserved PBMC supplied the whole RNA. Sequencing used PBMCs, obtained at follow-up. The receptors were sampled from a male donor with early-stage non-small cell lung cancer.

To note about this clonotype: One base away lies a much larger clone, so this may be a sequencing read error. The rearrangement uses TRBV20-1 and TRBJ2-4, with D uncertain. This CDR3 is built from 13 residues. The germline CDR1 and CDR2 sequences are DFQATT and SNEGSKA (reference sequence). The germline V and J ends were trimmed by 7 bases and 0 bases, with 10 bases remaining between them. The CDR3: CSVAVLAKNIQYF. DNA for the CDR3: TGCAGTGTCGCAGTGCTAGCCAAAAACATTCAGTACTTC.

This clonotype was seen a few times. The chain is built from TRBV7-8 and TRBJ1-5; D is unclear. Trimming removed 1 base at V and 3 bases at J, with 4 bases between. Germline CDR1 SGHVS, CDR2 FQNEAQ. This CDR3 contains 13 residues. The CDR3 is CASSLVSNQPQHF. As DNA, the CDR3 is TGTGCCAGCAGCTTAGTTTCCAATCAGCCCCAGCATTTT.

This clonotype was seen more than once but under ten times. The V call is TRBV10-3, the J call TRBJ2-5; 9 bases fit TRBD2. Per germline, CDR1 ENHRY and CDR2 SYGVKD. After removal of 10 bases from V and 5 bases from J, the junction contained 11 bases not matched to a gene. The CDR3 spans 14 residues. CDR3 coding DNA: TGTGCCACTACGATTTCTAGCGGGGTGGAGACCCAGTACTTC. Amino acid sequence: CATTISSGVETQYF.

The chain uses TRBV2 and TRBJ2-5, with a possible D match to TRBD2 (6 bases). This CDR3 spans 13 amino acids. Between the trimmed V and J ends, which lost 8 bases and 1 base, there was a span of 11 bases. Germline V lookup: CDR1 SNHLY, CDR2 FYNNEI. CDR3 in amino acids: CASARDLQETQYF. Written as DNA, the CDR3 is TGTGCCAGCGCGCGGGACCTCCAAGAGACCCAGTACTTC.

This clonotype was observed a few times. The V call is TRBV12-3 or TRBV12-4, the J call TRBJ1-1, with D uncertain. The CDR3 sequence is 11 residues long. Between the trimmed V and J ends, which lost 3 bases and 6 bases, there was a span of 5 bases. CDR3 residues: CASSFRAEAFF. The CDR3 DNA reads as TGTGCCAGCAGTTTTAGGGCTGAAGCTTTCTTT.

This clonotype has a count of ten or more. The rearrangement links TRBV28 to TRBJ1-5; 9 bases fit TRBD1. V gave up 2 bases and J gave up 6 bases; unmatched junction bases: 2. The CDR3 has 14 residues. Germline-derived CDR1 and CDR2 are MDHEN and SYDVKM. This CDR3 reads CASSLGTGSQPQHF. The CDR3 DNA follows: TGTGCCAGCAGTTTAGGGACAGGGAGTCAGCCCCAGCATTTT.

This clonotype was seen more than once but under ten times. The J gene is TRBJ2-7, the V gene TRBV3-1, with a possible D match to TRBD2 (5 bases). Germline V lookup: CDR1 LGHDT, CDR2 YNNKEL (reference sequence). This CDR3 region has 15 residues. V lost 1 base to trimming and J lost 3 bases, with 13 bases between them. For the CDR3, the DNA is TGTGCCAGCAGCCAAGTAGGGATAGCGAGCTACGAGCAGTACTTC. It translates to CASSQVGIASYEQYF.

The chain employs TRBV5-5 and TRBJ2-7, with a weak D call TRBD1 (6 bases). CDR1 is SGHKS, CDR2 YYEKEE, per germline (reference sequence). The CDR3 is 16 amino acids. V was clipped by 0 bases and J by 3 bases, with 16 bases between them. CDR3 amino acids: CASSLESGAGVYEQYF. DNA of the CDR3: TGTGCCAGCAGCTTGGAATCAGGGGCTGGAGTCTACGAGCAGTACTTC.

The chain is built from TRBV19 and TRBJ2-2; no clear D. The CDR3 runs to 14 residues. Per germline, CDR1 LNHDA and CDR2 SQIVND (reference sequence). With 3 bases removed from V and 3 bases from J, the gap between germline ends came to 8 bases. The CDR3 sequence: CASSILQHTGELFF. DNA of the CDR3: TGTGCCAGTAGTATTCTACAGCACACCGGGGAGCTGTTTTTT.

A few counts support this clonotype. The V and J genes are TRBV5-1 and TRBJ2-3, with a possible D match to TRBD2 (5 bases). Trimming left V 0 bases short and J 4 bases short, with 15 bases between. This CDR3 has 16 residues. Looked up from germline, CDR1 is SGHRS and CDR2 is YFSETQ. The CDR3 protein is CASSLAGTSNADTQYF. The DNA for the CDR3 is TGCGCCAGCAGCTTGGCGGGTACTAGTAACGCAGATACGCAGTATTTT.

This clonotype was counted many times. The chain is built from TRBV5-1 and TRBJ2-1; D unresolved. Germline V gene lookup returns CDR1 SGHRS and CDR2 YFSETQ. The V end lost 3 bases, the J end lost 1 base, and 11 bases lay between the germline ends. CDR3 length: 15 residues. The CDR3: CASSSTGRSYNEQFF. CDR3 bases: TGCGCCAGCAGCTCGACGGGCAGATCCTACAATGAGCAGTTCTTC.

This rearrangement joins TRBV25-1 to TRBJ2-2; D remains unclear. The germline V gene encodes CDR1 MGHDK and CDR2 SYGVNS. The CDR3 consists of 15 residues. V shed 2 bases and J shed 3 bases, with 10 bases lying between them. CDR3 sequence: CASSEGQVDTGELFF. CDR3 in DNA: TGTGCCAGCAGTGAAGGGCAGGTGGACACCGGGGAGCTGTTTTTT.

This clonotype has ten or more counts. This chain links TRBV28 with TRBJ2-6; D might be TRBD2 (5 bases). The V end lost 5 bases, the J end lost 0 bases, and 11 bases lay between the germline ends. The V gene's germline CDR1 is MDHEN and CDR2 SYDVKM. The CDR3 has 16 residues. DNA of the CDR3: TGTGCCAGCAGTATTCCCAGCGGCTCTGGGGCCAACGTCCTGACTTTC. Translating gives CASSIPSGSGANVLTF.

The CDR3 protein is CASSSTSINQPQHF. DNA for the CDR3: TGTGCCAGCAGCTCAACCAGTATTAATCAGCCCCAGCATTTT. This chain uses TRBV7-2 with TRBJ1-5, with D hard to call. V gave up 4 bases and J gave up 4 bases, with 11 bases separating them. The CDR3 runs to 14 residues. Germline assignment: CDR1 SGHTA and CDR2 FQGNSA.

The chain employs TRBV27 and TRBJ1-1; no clear D. V lost 2 bases and J lost 4, with 11 bases in between. The CDR3 length is 14 residues. CDR1 MNHEY and CDR2 SMNVEV come from the germline V gene (reference sequence). The CDR3 loop is CASSLKGASTEAFF. Here the CDR3 DNA reads TGTGCCAGCAGTTTAAAGGGTGCGAGCACTGAAGCTTTCTTT.

The sample holds a few counts of this clonotype. DNA for the CDR3: TGCGCCAGCAGCCAAGGGCTCCTCACAGATACGCAGTATTTT. Protein product: CASSQGLLTDTQYF. The chain combines TRBV4-3 with TRBJ2-3; D is unclear. The CDR3 runs to 14 residues. V was trimmed by 1 base and J by 2 bases, leaving 7 bases between them. Per germline, CDR1 LGHNA and CDR2 YSLEER.

The table lists this clonotype with a few counts. The chain joins TRBV6-5 to TRBJ1-1, with 7 positions matching TRBD1. From germline, CDR1 is MNHEY and CDR2 SVGAGI. The CDR3 contains 14 residues. The junction had 8 bases not matched to a gene; V was cut back by 6 bases and J by 4 bases. This CDR3 is CASSPDRVGTEAFF. Written as DNA, the CDR3 is TGTGCCAGCAGCCCCGACAGGGTGGGCACTGAAGCTTTCTTT.

This clonotype has at least ten counts. CDR3 amino acids: CASQRTNEKLFF. CDR3 coding DNA: TGTGCCAGCCAGCGAACTAATGAAAAACTGTTTTTT. This chain joins TRBV7-9 and TRBJ1-4; D unresolved. V was shortened by 8 bases and J by 1 base, with 5 bases between the two germline ends. This CDR3 has 12 residues. Germline V gives CDR1 SEHNR, CDR2 FQNEAQ (reference sequence).

This clonotype was picked up a small number of times. The chain employs TRBV6-2 or TRBV6-3 and TRBJ2-4; D is uncertain. The CDR3 length is 14 residues. Germline values: CDR1 MNHEY, CDR2 SVGEGT. The ends were cut back, 7 bases at V and 2 bases at J, with 12 bases in the middle. The CDR3 protein is CASNPGGSKNIQYF. CDR3 bases: TGTGCCAGCAACCCCGGTGGGTCCAAAAACATTCAGTACTTC.

The CDR3 bases are TGCAGCGTCGTCGGTTTTGGGACAGTCTACGAGCAGTACTTC. It specifies CSVVGFGTVYEQYF. The chain carries TRBV29-1 and TRBJ2-7, with 7 bases matching TRBD1. Trimming removed 6 bases from V and 3 bases from J; junction bases left unmatched: 11. CDR3 length equals 14 residues. CDR1 and CDR2 from the germline V gene are SQVTM and ANQGSEA.

This clonotype was picked up a small number of times. The genes are TRBV11-2 and TRBJ1-6; no clear D gene. Trimming took off 3 bases at V and 1 base at J, with 4 bases between the two ends. CDR1 is SGHAT, CDR2 FQNNGV, per germline. The CDR3 has 14 amino acids. The CDR3 region is CASSLASYNSPLHF. CDR3 bases: TGTGCCAGCAGCTTGGCGTCCTATAATTCACCCCTCCACTTT.

This clonotype has at least ten counts. The rearrangement uses TRBV28 and TRBJ2-2, with D perhaps TRBD1 (6 bases). Trimming took off 5 bases at V and 13 bases at J, with 14 bases between the two ends. Germline lookup yields CDR1 MDHEN and CDR2 SYDVKM. The CDR3 runs to 12 residues. In DNA form, the CDR3 reads TGTGCCAGCAGTCCCCGGGACACTTTGCTGTTTTTT. As protein: CASSPRDTLLFF.

The table lists this clonotype with many counts. The chain joins TRBV20-1 to TRBJ1-4; TRBD1 might be the D (5 bases). V was shortened by 3 bases and J by 6 bases, with 11 bases between the two germline ends. The germline V gene has CDR1 DFQATT and CDR2 SNEGSKA (reference sequence). The CDR3 is 13 residues long. In DNA, the CDR3 is TGCAGTGCTAGTTGGGGCAGGGATGAAAAACTGTTTTTT. This codes for CSASWGRDEKLFF.

This clonotype was observed at least ten times. The chain uses TRBV7-2 and TRBJ2-1; 11 positions agree with TRBD2. The J segment lost 7 bases and the V segment lost 5 bases, leaving 7 bases of the junction unmatched. The CDR3 totals 15 residues. CDR1 is SGHTA, CDR2 FQGNSA, per germline. The CDR3 bases are TGTGCCAGCAGCCCGTTTAGCGGGGGGGCGAATGAGCAGTTCTTC. Its protein product is CASSPFSGGANEQFF.